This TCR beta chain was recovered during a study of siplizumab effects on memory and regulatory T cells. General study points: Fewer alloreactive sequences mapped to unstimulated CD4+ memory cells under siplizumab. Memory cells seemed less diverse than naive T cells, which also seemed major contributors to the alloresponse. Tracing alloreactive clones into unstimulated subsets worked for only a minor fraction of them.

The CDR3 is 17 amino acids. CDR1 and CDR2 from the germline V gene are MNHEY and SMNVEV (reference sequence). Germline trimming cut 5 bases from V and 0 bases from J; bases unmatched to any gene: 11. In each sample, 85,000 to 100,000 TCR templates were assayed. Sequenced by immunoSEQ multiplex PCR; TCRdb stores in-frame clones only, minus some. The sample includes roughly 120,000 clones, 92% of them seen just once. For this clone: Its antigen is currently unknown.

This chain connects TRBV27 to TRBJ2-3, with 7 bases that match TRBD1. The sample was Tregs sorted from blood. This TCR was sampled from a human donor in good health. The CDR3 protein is CASSNPRGSTSTDTQYF. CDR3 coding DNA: TGTGCCAGCAGTAACCCCAGGGGGAGCACTAGCACAGATACGCAGTATTTT.